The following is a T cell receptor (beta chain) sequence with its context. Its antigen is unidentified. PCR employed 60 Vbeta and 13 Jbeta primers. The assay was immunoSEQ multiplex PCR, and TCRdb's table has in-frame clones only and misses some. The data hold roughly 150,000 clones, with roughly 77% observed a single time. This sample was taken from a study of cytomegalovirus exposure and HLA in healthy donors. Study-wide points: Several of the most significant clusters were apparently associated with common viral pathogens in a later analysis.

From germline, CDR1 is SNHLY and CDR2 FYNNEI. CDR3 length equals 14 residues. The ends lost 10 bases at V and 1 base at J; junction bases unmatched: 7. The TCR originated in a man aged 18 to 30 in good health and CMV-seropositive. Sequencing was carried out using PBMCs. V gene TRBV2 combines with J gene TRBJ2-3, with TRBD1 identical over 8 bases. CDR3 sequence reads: CATEGTGGTDTQYF. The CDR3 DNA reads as TGTGCCACCGAGGGGACAGGAGGCACAGATACGCAGTATTTT.